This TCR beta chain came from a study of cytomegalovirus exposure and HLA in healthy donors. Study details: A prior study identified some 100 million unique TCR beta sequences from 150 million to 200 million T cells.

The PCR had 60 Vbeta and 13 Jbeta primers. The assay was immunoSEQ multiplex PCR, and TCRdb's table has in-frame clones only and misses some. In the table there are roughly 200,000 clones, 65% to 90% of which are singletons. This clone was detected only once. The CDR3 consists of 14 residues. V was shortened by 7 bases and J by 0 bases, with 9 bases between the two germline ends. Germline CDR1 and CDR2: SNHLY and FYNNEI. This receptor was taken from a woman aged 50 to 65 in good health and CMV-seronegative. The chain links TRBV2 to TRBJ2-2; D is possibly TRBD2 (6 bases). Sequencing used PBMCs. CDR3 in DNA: TGTGCCAGCACGGGAGAAACGAACACCGGGGAGCTGTTTTTT. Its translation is CASTGETNTGELFF.